Shown below are 9 T cell receptor beta chains from a single sample sequenced in a study of T cells in Graves' hyperthyroidism and ophthalmopathy. Authors of the study amplified TCR beta CDR3 regions from RNA transcripts. A set of HTBI primers served as the primers for a first-round RT-PCR of the TCR CDR3. Using its own MiXCR run on the multiplex PCR reads, TCRdb lists one record per CDR3 protein. The repertoire has 370,000 or so distinct CDR3 sequences, 13% of them found once; the top ten carry around 20%. The sequencing sample was made of blood. These receptors all come from a man aged 25-45 years with Graves' hyperthyroidism that later progressed to Graves' ophthalmopathy.

The gene calls are TRBV20-1 and TRBJ2-1; tentatively, D is TRBD1 (5 bases). V lost 0 bases and J lost 1, with 10 bases in between. Looked up from germline, CDR1 is DFQATT and CDR2 is SNEGSKA (reference sequence). The CDR3 has 15 residues. Here the CDR3 reads CSARDHQGSYNEQFF. For the CDR3, the DNA is TGCAGTGCTAGAGATCATCAGGGTTCCTACAATGAGCAGTTCTTC.

This chain links TRBV18 with TRBJ2-3, with D possibly matching TRBD2 (6 bases). The V end lost 0 bases, the J end lost 3 bases, and 13 bases lay between the germline ends. Germline CDR1 KGHSH, CDR2 LQKENI. The length of the CDR3 is 16 residues. The CDR3 loop reads CASSPPGTPETDTQYF. DNA for the CDR3: TGTGCCAGCTCACCACCGGGGACTCCAGAAACAGATACGCAGTATTTT. The entire variable domain, with the rest obtained from reference TRBV18 and TRBJ2-3, is as follows: NAGVMQNPRHLVRRRGQEARLRCSPMKGHSHVYWYRQLPEEGLKFMVYLQKENIIDESGMPKERFSAEFPKEGPSILRIQQVVRGDSAAYFCASSPPGTPETDTQYFGPGTRLTVL.

This clonotype showed up just a few times. The chain has TRBV7-2 and TRBJ2-3; D not certain. Looked up from germline, CDR1 is SGHTA and CDR2 is FQGNSA. CDR3 size: 13 residues. V lost 5 bases and J lost 10, with 16 bases in between. CDR3 sequence: CASSLDEVNAQYF. CDR3 DNA sequence: TGTGCCAGCAGCCTCGATGAGGTGAATGCGCAGTATTTT.

This clonotype appeared many times. This sequence joins TRBV27 and TRBJ2-5; no reliable D call. The germline V and J ends were trimmed by 4 bases and 12 bases, with 18 bases remaining between them. Germline V gene sequence: CDR1 MNHEY, CDR2 SMNVEV (reference sequence). The CDR3 extends over 13 amino acids. CDR3 amino acids: CASSSTVSAVEYF. The CDR3 nucleotides are TGTGCCAGCAGTTCAACTGTTTCGGCCGTCGAGTACTTC.

This clonotype was observed a handful of times. V and J are TRBV18 and TRBJ2-2, with TRBD2 as a possible D gene (5 bases). Looked up from germline, CDR1 is KGHSH and CDR2 is LQKENI. The CDR3 runs 15 residues. Trimming left V 2 bases short and J 4 bases short, with 11 bases between. The CDR3 DNA reads as TGTGCCAGCTCACCAGGGAGATGGTCCACCGGGGAGCTGTTTTTT. Amino acids: CASSPGRWSTGELFF.

This clonotype has more than one count but fewer than ten. The rearrangement links TRBV25-1 to TRBJ2-7; no firm D call. The germline CDR1 and CDR2 sequences are MGHDK and SYGVNS. Trimming left V 3 bases short and J 2 bases short, with 14 bases between. The CDR3 runs 15 residues. The CDR3 spells CASSDRRQDAYEQYF. The CDR3 DNA reads TGTGCCAGCAGTGATCGAAGGCAGGATGCCTACGAGCAGTACTTC.

The chain joins TRBV7-9 to TRBJ1-2; D call uncertain. Between the trimmed V and J ends, which lost 1 base and 4 bases, there was a span of 7 bases. The germline V gene encodes CDR1 SEHNR and CDR2 FQNEAQ (reference sequence). The CDR3 has 13 residues. This CDR3 is CASSLEQRYGYTF. CDR3 DNA sequence: TGTGCCAGCAGCTTAGAGCAGCGCTATGGCTACACCTTC.

This clonotype was found many times. The CDR3 sequence: CATRLPEPQHF. In nucleotides, the CDR3 is TGTGCCACCCGACTCCCAGAGCCCCAGCATTTT. The chain couples TRBV27 to TRBJ1-5; D is unclear. Germline loops: CDR1 MNHEY, CDR2 SMNVEV (reference sequence). Trimming removed 10 bases at V and 8 bases at J, with 12 bases between. The CDR3 runs 11 residues.

This clonotype was seen only a few times. This chain connects TRBV4-2 to TRBJ1-4; no definite D call. Germline-derived CDR1 and CDR2 are LGHNA and YNFKEQ. This CDR3 spans 16 amino acids. V was trimmed by 0 bases and J by 1 base, leaving 9 bases between them. This chain's CDR3 is CASSQDLKGTNEKLFF. For the CDR3, the DNA is TGTGCCAGCAGCCAAGATCTTAAGGGAACTAATGAAAAACTGTTTTTT.